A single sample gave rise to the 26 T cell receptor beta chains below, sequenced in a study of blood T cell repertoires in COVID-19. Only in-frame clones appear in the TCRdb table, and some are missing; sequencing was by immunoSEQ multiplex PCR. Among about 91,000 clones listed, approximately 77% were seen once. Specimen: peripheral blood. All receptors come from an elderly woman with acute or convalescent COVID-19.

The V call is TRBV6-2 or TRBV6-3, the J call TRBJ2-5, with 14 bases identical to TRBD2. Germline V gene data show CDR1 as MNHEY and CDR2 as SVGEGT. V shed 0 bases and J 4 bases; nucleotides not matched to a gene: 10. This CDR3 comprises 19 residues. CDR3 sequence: CASSYSPGLAGARGETQYF. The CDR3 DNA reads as TGTGCCAGCAGTTACTCTCCGGGACTAGCGGGGGCTCGGGGAGAGACCCAGTACTTC.

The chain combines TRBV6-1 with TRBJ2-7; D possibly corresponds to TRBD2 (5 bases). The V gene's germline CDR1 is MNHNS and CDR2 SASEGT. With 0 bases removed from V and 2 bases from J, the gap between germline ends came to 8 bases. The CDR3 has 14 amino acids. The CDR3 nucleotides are TGTGCCAGCAGTGAAGCGGGAGTGACCTACGAGCAGTACTTC. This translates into CASSEAGVTYEQYF.

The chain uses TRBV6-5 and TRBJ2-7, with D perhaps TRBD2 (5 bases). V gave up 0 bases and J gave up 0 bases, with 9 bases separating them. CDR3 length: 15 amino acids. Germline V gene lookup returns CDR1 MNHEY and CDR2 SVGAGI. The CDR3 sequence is CASSYSTGFSYEQYF. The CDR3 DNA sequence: TGTGCCAGCAGTTACTCCACGGGGTTCTCCTACGAGCAGTACTTC.

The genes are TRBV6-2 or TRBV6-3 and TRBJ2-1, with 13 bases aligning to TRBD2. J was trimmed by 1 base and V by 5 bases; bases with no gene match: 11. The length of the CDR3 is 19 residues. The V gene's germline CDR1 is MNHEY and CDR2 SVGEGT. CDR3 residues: CASSTPPGLAGSSYNEQFF. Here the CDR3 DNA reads TGTGCCAGCAGTACTCCCCCGGGACTAGCGGGATCATCCTACAATGAGCAGTTCTTC.

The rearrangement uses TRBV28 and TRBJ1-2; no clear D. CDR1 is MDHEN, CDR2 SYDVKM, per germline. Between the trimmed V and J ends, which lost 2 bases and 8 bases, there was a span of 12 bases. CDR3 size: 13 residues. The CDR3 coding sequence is TGTGCCAGCAGTTTAGGGTCTGGGGAGGGCTACACCTTC. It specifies CASSLGSGEGYTF.

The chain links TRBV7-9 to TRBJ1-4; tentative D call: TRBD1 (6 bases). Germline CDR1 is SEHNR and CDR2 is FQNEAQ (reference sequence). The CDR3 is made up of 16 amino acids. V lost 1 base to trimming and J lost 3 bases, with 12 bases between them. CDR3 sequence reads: CASSLERGAPNEKLFF. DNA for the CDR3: TGTGCCAGCAGCTTAGAGCGGGGGGCACCTAATGAAAAACTGTTTTTT.

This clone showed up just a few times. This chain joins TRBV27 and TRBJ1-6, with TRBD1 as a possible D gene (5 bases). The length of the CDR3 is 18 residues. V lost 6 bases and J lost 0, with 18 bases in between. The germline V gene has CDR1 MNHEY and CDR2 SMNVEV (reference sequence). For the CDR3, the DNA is TGTGCCAGCAGCTTGTACTCGGGGGGGAGCTCCTATAATTCACCCCTCCACTTT. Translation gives CASSLYSGGSSYNSPLHF.

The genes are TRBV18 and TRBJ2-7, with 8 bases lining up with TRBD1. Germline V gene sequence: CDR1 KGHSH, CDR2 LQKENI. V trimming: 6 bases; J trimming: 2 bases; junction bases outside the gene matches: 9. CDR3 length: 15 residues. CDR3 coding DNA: TGTGCCAGCTCGCTGGGACAGGTCGAGACCTACGAGCAGTACTTC. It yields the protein CASSLGQVETYEQYF.

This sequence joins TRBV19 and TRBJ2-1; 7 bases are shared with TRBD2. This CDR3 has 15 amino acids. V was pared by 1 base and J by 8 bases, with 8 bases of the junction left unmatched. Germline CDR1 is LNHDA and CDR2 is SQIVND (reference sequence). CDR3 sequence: CASSIGLAEVDEQFF. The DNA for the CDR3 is TGTGCCAGTAGTATAGGGCTAGCGGAGGTGGATGAGCAGTTCTTC.

The CDR3 DNA is TGTGCCAGCAGCTTAACCGGACAGGACACCTTGAACACTGAAGCTTTCTTT. Its protein is CASSLTGQDTLNTEAFF. This rearrangement joins TRBV11-2 to TRBJ1-1; 7 nucleotides match TRBD1. This CDR3 region has 17 residues. J was trimmed by 0 bases and V by 2 bases; bases with no gene match: 9. Germline-derived CDR1 and CDR2 are SGHAT and FQNNGV.

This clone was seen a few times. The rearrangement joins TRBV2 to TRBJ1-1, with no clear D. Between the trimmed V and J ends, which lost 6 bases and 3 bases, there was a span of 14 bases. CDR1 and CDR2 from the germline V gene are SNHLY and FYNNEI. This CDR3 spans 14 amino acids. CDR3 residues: CASRLDREDTEAFF. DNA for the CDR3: TGTGCCAGCAGGCTAGACCGAGAGGACACTGAAGCTTTCTTT.

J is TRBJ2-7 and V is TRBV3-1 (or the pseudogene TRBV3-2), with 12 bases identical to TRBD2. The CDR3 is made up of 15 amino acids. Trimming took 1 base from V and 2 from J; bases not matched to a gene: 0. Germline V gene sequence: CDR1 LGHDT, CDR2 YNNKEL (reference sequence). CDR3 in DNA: TGTGCCAGCAGCCAAGGACTAGCGGGAGCCTACGAGCAGTACTTC. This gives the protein CASSQGLAGAYEQYF.

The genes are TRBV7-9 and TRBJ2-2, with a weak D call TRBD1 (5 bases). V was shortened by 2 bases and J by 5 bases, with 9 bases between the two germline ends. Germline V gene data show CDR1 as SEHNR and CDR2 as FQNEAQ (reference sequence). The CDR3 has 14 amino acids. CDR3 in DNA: TGTGCCAGCAGCTTACAGGGCCGGACCGGGGAGCTGTTTTTT. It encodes CASSLQGRTGELFF.

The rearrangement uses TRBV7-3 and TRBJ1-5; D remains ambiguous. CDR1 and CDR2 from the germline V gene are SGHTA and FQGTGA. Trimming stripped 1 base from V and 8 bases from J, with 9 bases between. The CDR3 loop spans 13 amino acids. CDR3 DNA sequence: TGTGCCAGCAGCTTAAACCCCCAGGAGCCCCAGCATTTT. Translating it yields CASSLNPQEPQHF.

CDR3 loop: CASSSGGHTYEQYF. The CDR3 DNA sequence: TGTGCCAGCTCATCGGGAGGCCACACTTACGAGCAGTACTTC. This chain joins TRBV18 and TRBJ2-7, with 7 positions matching TRBD2. The trim removed 5 bases at V and 4 bases at J, leaving 8 bases unmatched. Germline V gene sequence: CDR1 KGHSH, CDR2 LQKENI. The CDR3 covers 14 residues.

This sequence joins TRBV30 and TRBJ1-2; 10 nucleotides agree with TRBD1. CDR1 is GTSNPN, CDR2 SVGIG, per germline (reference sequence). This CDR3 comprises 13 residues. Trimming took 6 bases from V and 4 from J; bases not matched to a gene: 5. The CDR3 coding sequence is TGTGCCTGCCGGACAGGGGGTCCCTATGGCTACACCTTC. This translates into CACRTGGPYGYTF. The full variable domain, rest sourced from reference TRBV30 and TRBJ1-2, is SQTIHQWPATLVQPVGSPLSLECTVEGTSNPNLYWYRQAAGRGLQLLFYSVGIGQISSEVPQNLSASRPQDRQFILSSKKLLLSDSGFYLCACRTGGPYGYTFGSGTRLTVV.

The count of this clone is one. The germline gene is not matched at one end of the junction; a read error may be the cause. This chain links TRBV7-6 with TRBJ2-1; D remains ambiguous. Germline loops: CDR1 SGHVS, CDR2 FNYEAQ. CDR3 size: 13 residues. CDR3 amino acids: CASSLGYYDEQFF. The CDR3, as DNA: TGTGCCAGCAGCTTAGGATACTACGATGAGCAGTTCTTC. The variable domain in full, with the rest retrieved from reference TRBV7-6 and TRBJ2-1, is GAGVSQSPRYKVTKRGQDVALRCDPISGHVSLYWYRQALGQGPEFLTYFNYEAQQDKSGLPNDRFSAERPEGSISTLTIQRTEQRDSAMYRCASSLGYYDEQFFGPGTRLTVL.

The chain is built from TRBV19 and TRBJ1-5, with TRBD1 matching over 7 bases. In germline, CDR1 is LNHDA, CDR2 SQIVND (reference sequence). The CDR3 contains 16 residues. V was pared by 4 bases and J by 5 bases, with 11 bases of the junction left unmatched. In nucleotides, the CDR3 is TGTGCCAGTAGTACCTCAGCCAGGGGGATGTATCAGCCCCAGCATTTT. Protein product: CASSTSARGMYQPQHF.

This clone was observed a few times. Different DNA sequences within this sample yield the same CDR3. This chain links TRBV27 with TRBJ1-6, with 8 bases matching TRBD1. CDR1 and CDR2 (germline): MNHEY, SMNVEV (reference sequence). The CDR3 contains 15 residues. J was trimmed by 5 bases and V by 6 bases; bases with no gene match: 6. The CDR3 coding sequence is TGTGCCAGCAGCTCAGGGACAGGCCATAATTCACCCCTCCACTTT. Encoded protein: CASSSGTGHNSPLHF.

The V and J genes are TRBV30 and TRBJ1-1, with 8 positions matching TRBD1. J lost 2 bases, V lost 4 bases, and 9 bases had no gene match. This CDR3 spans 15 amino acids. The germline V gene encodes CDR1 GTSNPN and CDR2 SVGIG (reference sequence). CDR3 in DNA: TGTGCCTGGAATCGCCCGGGACAGGTAAACACTGAAGCTTTCTTT. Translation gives CAWNRPGQVNTEAFF.

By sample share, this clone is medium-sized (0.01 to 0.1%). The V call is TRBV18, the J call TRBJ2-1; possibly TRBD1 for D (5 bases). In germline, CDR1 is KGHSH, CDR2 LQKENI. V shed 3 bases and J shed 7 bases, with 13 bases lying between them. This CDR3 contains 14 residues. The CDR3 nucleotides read TGTGCCAGCTCACCTAGTTTCAGGGAAAATGAGCAGTTCTTC. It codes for CASSPSFRENEQFF.

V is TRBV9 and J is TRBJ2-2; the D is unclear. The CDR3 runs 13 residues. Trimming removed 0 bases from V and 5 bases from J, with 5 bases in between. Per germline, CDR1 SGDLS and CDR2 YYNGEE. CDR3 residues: CASSVAITGELFF. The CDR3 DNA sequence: TGTGCCAGCAGCGTAGCCATTACCGGGGAGCTGTTTTTT.

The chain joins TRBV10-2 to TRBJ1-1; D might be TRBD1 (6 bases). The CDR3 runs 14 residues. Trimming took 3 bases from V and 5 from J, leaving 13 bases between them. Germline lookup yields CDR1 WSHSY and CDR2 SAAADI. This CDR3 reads CASSDWTVLTEAFF. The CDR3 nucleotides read TGCGCCAGCAGTGATTGGACAGTGCTAACTGAAGCTTTCTTT.

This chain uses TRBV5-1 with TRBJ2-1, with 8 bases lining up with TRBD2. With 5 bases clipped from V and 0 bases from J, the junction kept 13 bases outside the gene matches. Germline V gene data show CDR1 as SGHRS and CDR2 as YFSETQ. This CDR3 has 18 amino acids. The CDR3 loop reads CASSYASGGRSSYNEQFF. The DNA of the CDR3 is TGCGCCAGCAGTTACGCAAGCGGGGGACGGAGCTCCTACAATGAGCAGTTCTTC. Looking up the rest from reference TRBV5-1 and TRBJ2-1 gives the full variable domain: KAGVTQTPRYLIKTRGQQVTLSCSPISGHRSVSWYQQTPGQGLQFLFEYFSETQRNKGNFPGRFSGRQFSNSRSEMNVSTLELGDSALYLCASSYASGGRSSYNEQFFGPGTRLTVL.

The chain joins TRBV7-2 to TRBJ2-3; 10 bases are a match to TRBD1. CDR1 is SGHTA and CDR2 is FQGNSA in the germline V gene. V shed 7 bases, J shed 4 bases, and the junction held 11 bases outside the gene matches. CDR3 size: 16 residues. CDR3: CASKLGGTGVADTQYF. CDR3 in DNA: TGTGCCAGCAAACTTGGGGGGACAGGGGTGGCAGATACGCAGTATTTT. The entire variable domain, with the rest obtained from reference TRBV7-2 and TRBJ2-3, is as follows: GAGVSQSPSNKVTEKGKDVELRCDPISGHTALYWYRQSLGQGLEFLIYFQGNSAPDKSGLPSDRFSAERTGGSVSTLTIQRTQQEDSAVYLCASKLGGTGVADTQYFGPGTRLTVL.

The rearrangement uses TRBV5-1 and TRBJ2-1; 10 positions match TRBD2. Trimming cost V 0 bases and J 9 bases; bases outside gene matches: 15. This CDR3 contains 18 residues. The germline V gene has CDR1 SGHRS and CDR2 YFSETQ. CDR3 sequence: CASSLAPSGGPLTIEQFF. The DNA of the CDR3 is TGCGCCAGCAGCTTGGCCCCTAGCGGGGGCCCCCTTACAATTGAGCAGTTCTTC.